One sample yielded the 31 T cell receptor beta chains listed below, sequenced in a study of T cell repertoires in urothelial bladder cancer. The assay was immunoSEQ multiplex PCR, and TCRdb's table has in-frame clones only and misses some. The sample shows fewer than 15,000 clones, about 70% of them seen only once. Sequenced sample: tumor-infiltrating cells from bladder cancer. The receptors were sampled from a human donor with urothelial carcinoma.

CDR3 bases: TGTGCAAGTCGCTTAAGGCTAGCGGGGGCAAATACGCAGTATTTT. Its protein product is CASRLRLAGANTQYF. J is TRBJ2-3 and V is TRBV12-2; the D segment call TRBD2 is taken from the table without a DNA check. TRBV12-2 is an annotated pseudogene. CDR3 length: 15 amino acids.

The chain combines TRBV6-1 with TRBJ1-5; D uncertain. Trimming stripped 2 bases from V and 3 bases from J, with 8 bases between. The germline V gene encodes CDR1 MNHNS and CDR2 SASEGT. The CDR3 length is 14 residues. The CDR3 DNA is TGTGCCAGCAGTGAAATGGCGTCCAATCAGCCCCAGCATTTT. This codes for CASSEMASNQPQHF.

The chain has TRBV11-3 and TRBJ2-3; 8 nucleotides match TRBD2. This CDR3 is 18 amino acids long. Trimming cost V 6 bases and J 3 bases; bases outside gene matches: 17. The germline V gene has CDR1 SGHNT and CDR2 YENEEA. The CDR3, as DNA: TGTGCCAGCAGTTTCCAGCGGGTCATAGCGGGGAGGACAGATACGCAGTATTTT. This gives the protein CASSFQRVIAGRTDTQYF.

V gene TRBV27 combines with J gene TRBJ1-5, with 7 nucleotides matching TRBD1. The length of the CDR3 is 14 residues. In germline, CDR1 is MNHEY, CDR2 SMNVEV (reference sequence). The junction had 7 bases not matched to a gene; V was cut back by 7 bases and J by 4 bases. CDR3 DNA: TGTGCCAGCACAACAGGGGTGGGGAATCAGCCCCAGCATTTT. As protein: CASTTGVGNQPQHF.

The sample holds a few counts of this clone. The J gene is TRBJ2-3, the V gene TRBV19; no reliable D call. Germline-derived CDR1 and CDR2 are LNHDA and SQIVND (reference sequence). The CDR3 totals 13 residues. V gave up 3 bases and J gave up 0 bases, with 4 bases separating them. The CDR3 loop reads CASSMISTDTQYF. The CDR3, as DNA: TGTGCCAGTAGTATGATTAGCACAGATACGCAGTATTTT. Using reference TRBV19 and TRBJ2-3 for the parts outside the CDR3, the full variable domain is DGGITQSPKYLFRKEGQNVTLSCEQNLNHDAMYWYRQDPGQGLRLIYYSQIVNDFQKGDIAEGYSVSREKKESFPLTVTSAQKNPTAFYLCASSMISTDTQYFGPGTRLTVL.

In this sample, this clone turned up once. V gene TRBV14 combines with J gene TRBJ1-2; TRBD1 matches 11 bases. Unmatched junction bases numbered 7, after V lost 6 bases and J lost 4 bases. CDR1 and CDR2 (germline): SGHDN, FVKESK. The CDR3 runs to 15 residues. The CDR3 DNA follows: TGTGCCAGCAGTCGAGGACAGGGGGCGAGCTATGGCTACACCTTC. This sequence encodes CASSRGQGASYGYTF. Full variable domain (outside the CDR3, taken from reference TRBV14 and TRBJ1-2): EAGVTQFPSHSVIEKGQTVTLRCDPISGHDNLYWYRRVMGKEIKFLLHFVKESKQDESGMPNNRFLAERTGGTYSTLKVQPAELEDSGVYFCASSRGQGASYGYTFGSGTRLTVV.

V usage is TRBV5-1 and J usage is TRBJ2-1, with D unclear. V was pared by 0 bases and J by 9 bases, with 7 bases between. There are 12 residues in the CDR3. Germline V gene sequence: CDR1 SGHRS, CDR2 YFSETQ. The CDR3 DNA reads TGCGCCAGCAGCTTGGCTGCCGGTGAGCAGTTCTTC. Translated: CASSLAAGEQFF.

This clone was detected only once. V is TRBV6-6 and J is TRBJ1-5, with TRBD1 identical over 9 bases. V was pared by 1 base and J by 2 bases, with 3 bases of the junction left unmatched. Germline lookup yields CDR1 MNHNY and CDR2 SVGAGI (reference sequence). The CDR3 is 16 residues long. The CDR3 is CASSYFRDRGNQPQHF. DNA for the CDR3: TGTGCCAGCAGTTACTTCAGGGACAGGGGCAATCAGCCCCAGCATTTT.

This clone has just a few counts. The chain is built from TRBV15 and TRBJ2-1, with D possibly being TRBD1 (6 bases). Germline V CDR1 and CDR2: LNHNV, YYDKDF (reference sequence). V was trimmed by 8 bases and J by 7 bases, leaving 15 bases between them. This CDR3 is 13 amino acids long. The CDR3 DNA sequence: TGTGCCACCCGGGACATTCTAGAGAATGAGCAGTTCTTC. Protein: CATRDILENEQFF.

This clone was observed once. The rearrangement links TRBV15 to TRBJ1-4, with TRBD1 matching 7 bases. Germline lookup yields CDR1 LNHNV and CDR2 YYDKDF (reference sequence). The CDR3 sequence is 14 residues long. V lost 6 bases to trimming and J lost 5 bases; unmatched junction nucleotides: 6. This CDR3 reads CATSKGTVNEKLFF. CDR3 in DNA: TGTGCCACCAGTAAAGGGACAGTAAATGAAAAACTGTTTTTT.

This sequence joins TRBV29-1 and TRBJ1-3; unclear D gene. V dropped 3 bases and J dropped 0 bases, with 12 bases sitting between them. The germline V gene encodes CDR1 SQVTM and CDR2 ANQGSEA. The CDR3 totals 15 residues. This CDR3 reads CSVDDGLSSGNTIYF. The CDR3 nucleotides read TGCAGCGTTGATGATGGCTTAAGCTCTGGAAACACCATATATTTT.

This clone was counted a few times. The V call is TRBV4-2, the J call TRBJ1-2; no firm D call. V lost 4 bases and J 2 bases, leaving 5 bases between the germline ends. Germline V gene sequence: CDR1 LGHNA, CDR2 YNFKEQ. The CDR3 covers 12 residues. CDR3 loop: CASSRANYGYTF. The DNA for the CDR3 is TGTGCCAGCAGCCGGGCGAACTATGGCTACACCTTC.

The gene calls are TRBV2 and TRBJ1-1; 7 bases align to TRBD1. Unmatched junction bases numbered 7, after V lost 6 bases and J lost 3 bases. The CDR3 length is 14 residues. Germline values: CDR1 SNHLY, CDR2 FYNNEI. As DNA, the CDR3 is TGTGCCAGCAGCACAGGGGATGGGGACACTGAAGCTTTCTTT. Translating it yields CASSTGDGDTEAFF.

The rearrangement links TRBV18 to TRBJ1-2; D is unclear. The ends were cut back, 3 bases at V and 2 bases at J, with 10 bases in the middle. Germline values: CDR1 KGHSH, CDR2 LQKENI. This CDR3 has 14 amino acids. CDR3 nucleotides: TGTGCCAGCTCACCTTCAGCCAGAAACTATGGCTACACCTTC. Its protein is CASSPSARNYGYTF.

This chain joins TRBV18 and TRBJ2-1, with D unclear. Germline V lookup: CDR1 KGHSH, CDR2 LQKENI. This CDR3 region has 13 residues. V dropped 0 bases and J dropped 8 bases, with 8 bases sitting between them. This CDR3 is CASSPPSGDEQFF. CDR3 DNA sequence: TGTGCCAGCTCACCACCGTCGGGCGATGAGCAGTTCTTC.

By sample fraction, this clone is medium-sized (0.01 to 0.1%). This sequence joins TRBV29-1 and TRBJ1-1; the D is unclear. The CDR3 is 13 residues long. The ends were cut back, 2 bases at V and 2 bases at J, with 9 bases in the middle. Germline V CDR1 and CDR2: SQVTM, ANQGSEA. CDR3 sequence: CSVEMLVNTEAFF. Written as DNA, the CDR3 is TGCAGCGTTGAAATGTTGGTTAACACTGAAGCTTTCTTT.

The rearrangement links TRBV10-3 to TRBJ2-3; D is unclear. Trimming took off 6 bases at V and 2 bases at J, with 15 bases between the two ends. The CDR3 has 15 residues. Germline values: CDR1 ENHRY, CDR2 SYGVKD. CDR3 amino acids: CAISRVEDLTDTQYF. DNA of the CDR3: TGTGCCATCAGCCGAGTCGAGGACCTCACAGATACGCAGTATTTT.

By share, this clone ranks as large. The CDR3 sequence is CASSSTGTQETQYF. As DNA, the CDR3 is TGTGCCAGCAGTTCCACAGGGACCCAAGAGACCCAGTACTTC. The chain couples TRBV7-6 to TRBJ2-5, with a weak D call TRBD1 (6 bases). The V end was cut by 6 bases, the J end by 1 base, with 12 bases between. The CDR3 contains 14 residues. The V gene's germline CDR1 is SGHVS and CDR2 FNYEAQ.

The chain has TRBV27 and TRBJ2-7, with 7 bases matching TRBD1. V shed 6 bases and J 2 bases; nucleotides not matched to a gene: 7. This CDR3 region has 14 residues. From germline, CDR1 is MNHEY and CDR2 SMNVEV (reference sequence). This chain's CDR3 is CASSHLGQAYEQYV. In DNA form, the CDR3 reads TGTGCCAGCAGCCACCTCGGACAGGCCTACGAGCAGTACGTC.

This chain links TRBV29-1 with TRBJ1-1, with D maybe TRBD1 (6 bases). The CDR3 is 15 amino acids. The V gene lost 1 base and the J gene lost 1 base, with 13 bases spanning the gap. CDR1 is SQVTM, CDR2 ANQGSEA, per germline. CDR3 in amino acids: CSVEVRLGANTEAFF. The CDR3 bases are TGCAGCGTTGAAGTTAGACTGGGGGCGAACACTGAAGCTTTCTTT.

The chain couples TRBV6-1 to TRBJ2-7, with a tentative D call TRBD1 (6 bases). The CDR3 consists of 15 residues. The germline V gene has CDR1 MNHNS and CDR2 SASEGT. The ends were cut back, 6 bases at V and 9 bases at J, with 24 bases in the middle. CDR3 region: CASSPSNRAVSGQYF. The CDR3 DNA is TGTGCCAGCAGCCCCTCGAACAGGGCAGTTTCGGGGCAGTACTTC.

This clone was counted a single time. This sequence joins TRBV4-3 and TRBJ1-5, with D hard to call. This CDR3 spans 15 amino acids. In germline, CDR1 is LGHNA, CDR2 YSLEER. The germline V and J ends were trimmed by 8 bases and 1 base, with 15 bases remaining between them. The CDR3 here is CASGSTLGSNQPQHF. Written as DNA, the CDR3 is TGCGCCAGCGGGTCGACCTTGGGGAGCAATCAGCCCCAGCATTTT.

The chain carries TRBV6-6 and TRBJ2-7; TRBD2 agrees at 14 bases. This CDR3 is built from 16 residues. The V gene's germline CDR1 is MNHNY and CDR2 SVGAGI (reference sequence). J was trimmed by 2 bases and V by 0 bases; bases with no gene match: 0. The CDR3: CASSYSTSGGAYEQYV. The CDR3 DNA follows: TGTGCCAGCAGTTACTCGACTAGCGGGGGGGCCTACGAGCAGTACGTC.

The genes are TRBV30 and TRBJ2-3, with D possibly matching TRBD2 (6 bases). Deletions cut 1 base from V and 4 bases from J, with 24 bases between. Germline V lookup: CDR1 GTSNPN, CDR2 SVGIG (reference sequence). The CDR3 consists of 18 residues. CDR3 region: CAWSGGGSPVRDSDTQYF. The CDR3 region has the DNA TGTGCCTGGAGTGGGGGAGGTTCCCCCGTTCGAGACTCAGATACGCAGTATTTT.

The rearrangement joins TRBV30 to TRBJ2-1, with D possibly TRBD2 on 6 matching bases. This CDR3 has 16 residues. CDR1 and CDR2 from the germline V gene are GTSNPN and SVGIG (reference sequence). The V end lost 0 bases, the J end lost 0 bases, and 12 bases lay between the germline ends. For the CDR3, the DNA is TGTGCCTGGAGTGTACTACGGGGGTCCTCCTACAATGAGCAGTTCTTC. Translated: CAWSVLRGSSYNEQFF.

This chain uses TRBV5-6 with TRBJ2-3; 11 positions agree with TRBD1. This CDR3 is built from 15 residues. The V gene's germline CDR1 is SGHDT and CDR2 YYEEEE. J lost 5 bases, V lost 4 bases, and 6 bases had no gene match. As DNA, the CDR3 is TGTGCCAGCAGCCGGCCGGGACAGGGGGGAGATACGCAGTATTTT. Translation: CASSRPGQGGDTQYF. The full variable domain, completed using reference TRBV5-6 and TRBJ2-3, is DAGVTQSPTHLIKTRGQQVTLRCSPKSGHDTVSWYQQALGQGPQFIFQYYEEEERQRGNFPDRFSGHQFPNYSSELNVNALLLGDSALYLCASSRPGQGGDTQYFGPGTRLTVL.

This sequence joins TRBV10-3 and TRBJ1-1, with 8 bases identical to TRBD1. This CDR3 is built from 17 residues. The ends lost 0 bases at V and 3 bases at J; junction bases unmatched: 9. The V gene's germline CDR1 is ENHRY and CDR2 SYGVKD. CDR3 nucleotide sequence: TGTGCCATCAGTGAGTCGACTAGGCAGGGGGCTCACACTGAAGCTTTCTTT. Translated: CAISESTRQGAHTEAFF.

The chain is built from TRBV9 and TRBJ2-1, with TRBD2 matching over 10 bases. Trimming took 3 bases from V and 1 from J; bases not matched to a gene: 7. The V gene's germline CDR1 is SGDLS and CDR2 YYNGEE. This CDR3 comprises 17 residues. The CDR3 region is CASSAPISGGSYNEQFF. The CDR3 DNA follows: TGTGCCAGCAGCGCCCCCATTAGCGGGGGGTCCTACAATGAGCAGTTCTTC.

The rearrangement links TRBV18 to TRBJ2-7; 8 nucleotides align to TRBD2. Germline-derived CDR1 and CDR2 are KGHSH and LQKENI. The trim removed 1 base at V and 1 base at J, leaving 12 bases unmatched. This CDR3 has 18 amino acids. CDR3 sequence (DNA): TGTGCCAGCTCACCACGAGGGTCCAGCGGGGGTTGGTCCTACGAGCAGTACTTC. This codes for CASSPRGSSGGWSYEQYF.

The genes are TRBV6-5 and TRBJ2-3; a weak D match, TRBD1 (6 bases). Trimming left V 3 bases short and J 3 bases short, with 13 bases between. This CDR3 has 15 amino acids. Germline CDR1 and CDR2: MNHEY and SVGAGI. CDR3: CASSYTGTGTDTQYF. CDR3 nucleotides: TGTGCCAGCAGTTATACGGGAACAGGGACAGATACGCAGTATTTT.

This clone was counted only a few times. This chain links TRBV11-2 with TRBJ1-2, with 10 bases aligning to TRBD1. This CDR3 region has 13 residues. The V gene end was trimmed by 5 bases and the J gene end by 8 bases; junction bases not matched to a gene: 5. Germline CDR1 SGHAT, CDR2 FQNNGV. Here the CDR3 reads CASSERQGAGYTF. The CDR3 coding sequence is TGTGCCAGCAGCGAACGACAGGGGGCCGGCTACACCTTC. The entire variable domain, with the rest obtained from reference TRBV11-2 and TRBJ1-2, is as follows: EAGVAQSPRYKIIEKRQSVAFWCNPISGHATLYWYQQILGQGPKLLIQFQNNGVVDDSQLPKDRFSAERLKGVDSTLKIQPAKLEDSAVYLCASSERQGAGYTFGSGTRLTVV.